This TCR beta chain was sequenced in a study of blood T cell repertoires in COVID-19 (dated by TCRdb to the early 2020s). Background on the whole study: Samples covering the acute and convalescent phases of COVID-19 were provided by collaborators in the United States, Italy and Spain. The prospective study material was composed of cDNA or gDNA derived from T cells, B-cell-depleted T cells, or PBMCs. The dataset comprised deeply sampled blood TCRbeta repertoires from subjects exposed to, actively infected with, or recovered from COVID-19. The repertoires were released in a freely available public database intended as a resource for research on the immune response to SARS-CoV-2. Samples came from the ongoing ImmuneRACE study (first 160 participants) plus 1,254 subjects from 6 global collaborators. Sample metadata almost always included a de-identified subject ID, COVID-19 status, age in years and sex. HLA class I and class II types, where available, came from metadata supplied by the sample provider rather than from assay-based typing.

TCRbeta CDR3 regions were amplified from genomic DNA by means of the immunoSEQ Assay, a bias-controlled multiplex PCR. Turning to the authors' computational methods: Nucleated cell counts per sample were estimated from amplification of reference gene primers within the assay. To quantify the absolute abundance of each unique TCRbeta CDR3 rearrangement, sequence reads were collapsed and filtered. For each sample, productive Simpson clonality was calculated as the square root of Simpson's diversity index over productive rearrangements. This is the immuneACCESS table as TCRdb keeps it, with only in-frame sequences that have V and J called. A part of the clones is gone; compared with another copy, unresolved V genes explain less than half, and the rest is unexplained. For V, J and clone size, that table is used; D and trimming come from the DNA. In this sample the table shows around 71,000 clones, around nine tenths of which occur a single time. Clones ranked in the top ten supply around 2% of the sample.

The study at large found these results: How much clinical and demographic metadata was included differed by source and by participant, and the metadata was provided uncurated.

On this clone: There is no known antigen for this receptor. Base quality data are lacking; no much larger clone is found one base away.

Each collaborating institution followed its own protocols to collect whole blood in K2EDTA tubes. For TCRbeta analysis, collaborators shipped samples in one of three forms: frozen whole blood, isolated PBMCs, or DNA extracted from either of those sample types. As encoded in the germline V gene (reference sequence), CDR1 is SEHNR while CDR2 is FQNEAQ. The CDR3 runs 17 amino acids, cysteine and phenylalanine included. Kept here is only the CDR3 DNA, which spans 51 bases and is read in frame from base 1. Compared with germline, V lacks 5 bases and J lacks 6 bases; bases without a gene match: 14. The chain joins TRBV7-9 to TRBJ2-1, with 9 bases matching TRBD1. The receptor comes from a woman aged 55-70 years with acute or convalescent COVID-19. Sample: peripheral blood. The CDR3 amino acid sequence is: CASSRPATGQGFNEQFF. The DNA is as follows: TGTGCCAGCAGCCGACCAGCCACGGGACAGGGTTTCAATGAGCAGTTCTTC.